This TCR beta chain was profiled in a study of post-analysis software for immune sequencing data. The wider study: As for disease course, relapsing-remitting, secondary progressive and progressive-relapsing multiple sclerosis were all included.

About this clonotype itself: The antigen remains undetermined.

Tagging with unique molecular identifiers was a feature of the TCR beta cDNA libraries. Input of about 0.95 to 11 million T cells yielded 500,000 to 550,000 cDNA molecules. TCRdb re-derived calls from the PCR reads in MiXCR, one entry per CDR3 protein. The data show around 260,000 distinct CDR3 sequences, 35% to 40% seen once. The length of the CDR3 is 13 residues. Germline V lookup: CDR1 ENHRY, CDR2 SYGVKD. Deletions cut 3 bases from V and 6 bases from J, with 11 bases between. Study-level results: Samples sharing a preparation batch grouped tightly together when assessed by F measure. The normalized Chao1 diversity of multiple sclerosis patients was significantly lower than that of controls. Roughly 5 TRBV segments, TRBV5-6, TRBV5-1 and TRBV20-1 among them, were found more frequent in patients than controls.

The chain couples TRBV10-3 to TRBJ1-2, with TRBD1 as a possible D gene (6 bases). Source material: blood. The TCR originated in a girl aged 10 to 17 with multiple sclerosis. CDR3 loop: CAISEQGKDGYTF. CDR3 nucleotide sequence: TGTGCCATCAGTGAACAGGGAAAGGATGGCTACACCTTC.